These 24 T cell receptor beta chains share one sample of origin, sequenced in a study of spatial heterogeneity in lung cancer. Antigens for these TCRs are unknown. General observations from the study: Tracking of tumor mutation counts was seen in expanded intratumoral alpha and beta TCR counts.

Via MiXCR, TCRdb re-called the 5' RACE reads, giving one row per CDR3 protein. The profile shows about 18,000 distinct CDR3 sequences, 7.5% of them singletons. Time point indicated: sample taken at primary tumor resection. The sample here was lung tumor tissue, taken at surgery. All receptors derive from a male donor with early-stage non-small cell lung cancer.

This clonotype has ten or more counts. The chain combines TRBV11-3 with TRBJ1-5; 7 nucleotides align to TRBD1. The CDR3 runs 14 residues. Germline V gene lookup returns CDR1 SGHNT and CDR2 YENEEA. Trimming took 5 bases from V and 3 from J; bases not matched to a gene: 4. The CDR3 DNA sequence: TGTGCCAGCAGCCGAACAGGGGTCAATCAGCCCCAGCATTTT. Encoded protein: CASSRTGVNQPQHF.

There are many counts of this clonotype. V and J are TRBV27 and TRBJ1-4; a weak D match, TRBD1 (5 bases). The CDR3 extends over 16 amino acids. Germline assignment: CDR1 MNHEY and CDR2 SMNVEV (reference sequence). Between the trimmed V and J ends, which lost 5 bases and 7 bases, there was a span of 20 bases. The CDR3: CASSTEWGGVGEKLFF. CDR3 nucleotide sequence: TGTGCCAGCAGTACAGAATGGGGCGGGGTTGGTGAAAAACTGTTTTTT.

This chain joins TRBV10-3 and TRBJ2-3; D may be TRBD1 or TRBD2 (5 bases each). V dropped 6 bases and J dropped 7 bases, with 17 bases sitting between them. This CDR3 spans 14 amino acids. Germline CDR1 reads ENHRY; CDR2 reads SYGVKD. CDR3 DNA: TGTGCCATCAGCACCGGGACGGATAAGAATACGCAGTATTTT. It yields the protein CAISTGTDKNTQYF.

There are a few counts of this clonotype. This chain connects TRBV5-1 to TRBJ1-1; D gene unclear. Per germline, CDR1 SGHRS and CDR2 YFSETQ. V lost 1 base, J lost 3 bases, and 7 bases lay in between. CDR3 length: 13 amino acids. In nucleotides, the CDR3 is TGCGCCAGCAGCTTGATGGCAGACACTGAAGCTTTCTTT. This sequence encodes CASSLMADTEAFF.

The V and J genes are TRBV11-2 and TRBJ2-1; the D is unclear. Deletions cut 4 bases from V and 0 bases from J, with 16 bases between. CDR3 length: 17 amino acids. Germline V gene data show CDR1 as SGHAT and CDR2 as FQNNGV. The CDR3 here is CASSSITSLSSYNEQFF. In DNA, the CDR3 is TGTGCCAGCAGCTCCATAACCAGTTTGAGCTCCTACAATGAGCAGTTCTTC.

The chain carries TRBV30 and TRBJ2-5; unclear D gene. Germline CDR1 and CDR2: GTSNPN and SVGIG (reference sequence). CDR3 size: 13 residues. Trimming removed 0 bases at V and 5 bases at J, with 10 bases between. The CDR3 sequence: CAWSVGVLETQYF. The CDR3 DNA reads TGTGCCTGGAGTGTTGGGGTGTTGGAGACCCAGTACTTC. The full variable domain, completed using reference TRBV30 and TRBJ2-5, is SQTIHQWPATLVQPVGSPLSLECTVEGTSNPNLYWYRQAAGRGLQLLFYSVGIGQISSEVPQNLSASRPQDRQFILSSKKLLLSDSGFYLCAWSVGVLETQYFGPGTRLLVL.

Many counts were recorded for this clonotype. The genes are TRBV20-1 and TRBJ2-7, with TRBD2 matching 11 bases. Germline assignment: CDR1 DFQATT and CDR2 SNEGSKA (reference sequence). Trimming at V came to 0 bases and at J to 0 bases, leaving 4 bases not matched to a gene. This CDR3 spans 16 amino acids. CDR3 amino acids: CSARDLAGGSSYEQYF. CDR3 DNA sequence: TGCAGTGCTAGAGATCTAGCGGGGGGTAGCTCCTACGAGCAGTACTTC.

This chain uses TRBV4-2 with TRBJ1-5; TRBD1 agrees at 9 bases. J gave up 8 bases and V 1 base, and 6 bases lay outside the gene matches. Germline CDR1 LGHNA, CDR2 YNFKEQ. The CDR3 spans 15 residues. CDR3 sequence: CASSQGTGVYEPQHF. DNA for the CDR3: TGTGCCAGCAGCCAAGGGACAGGGGTCTATGAGCCCCAGCATTTT.

This clonotype has ten or more counts. V and J are TRBV28 and TRBJ1-1; 9 positions agree with TRBD1. Germline V CDR1 and CDR2: MDHEN, SYDVKM. The V gene end was trimmed by 6 bases and the J gene end by 10 bases; junction bases not matched to a gene: 6. The CDR3 totals 12 residues. The CDR3 loop is CASRGTGFSAFF. The CDR3, as DNA: TGTGCCAGCAGGGGGACAGGGTTTTCAGCTTTCTTT. The variable domain in full, with the rest retrieved from reference TRBV28 and TRBJ1-1, is DVKVTQSSRYLVKRTGEKVFLECVQDMDHENMFWYRQDPGLGLRLIYFSYDVKMKEKGDIPEGYSVSREKKERFSLILESASTNQTSMYLCASRGTGFSAFFGQGTRLTVV.

This clonotype was seen more than once but under ten times. The chain employs TRBV7-9 and TRBJ1-1; weak D call: TRBD1 (5 bases). V was pared by 7 bases and J by 1 base, with 13 bases between. The CDR3 consists of 14 residues. The germline V gene encodes CDR1 SEHNR and CDR2 FQNEAQ (reference sequence). The CDR3 DNA sequence: TGTGCCAGCACCGTGGGACGGACGAACACTGAAGCTTTCTTT. It yields the protein CASTVGRTNTEAFF.

About this clonotype itself: Without the conserved terminal phenylalanine or tryptophan, this CDR3 likely stems from a read error. The gene calls are TRBV14 and TRBJ1-4; D is undetermined. Between the trimmed V and J ends, which lost 4 bases and 4 bases, there was a span of 7 bases. The CDR3 is 13 residues long. The germline V gene encodes CDR1 SGHDN and CDR2 FVKESK. CDR3: CASSRSFNEKLFL. CDR3 nucleotide sequence: TGTGCCAGCAGCCGCAGCTTTAATGAAAAACTGTTTCTT.

The chain is built from TRBV2 and TRBJ2-7; D might be TRBD2 (5 bases). Trimming shortened V by 2 bases and J by 4 bases, and 12 bases separated the two germline ends. This CDR3 is built from 14 residues. Per germline, CDR1 SNHLY and CDR2 FYNNEI. CDR3 sequence: CASSELGDEYEQYF. The CDR3 bases are TGTGCCAGCAGTGAACTGGGAGATGAATACGAGCAGTACTTC.

This chain connects TRBV5-1 to TRBJ2-7; D unclear. CDR1 is SGHRS and CDR2 is YFSETQ in the germline V gene. CDR3 length: 14 amino acids. The V and J ends lost 0 bases and 5 bases respectively, with 12 bases between them. DNA of the CDR3: TGCGCCAGCAGCTTGGAGGTCAGGCGTAACGAGCAGTACTTC. Translation gives CASSLEVRRNEQYF.

This clonotype has just a few counts. J is TRBJ2-7 and V is TRBV12-3 or TRBV12-4, with 8 bases matching TRBD2. The CDR3 length is 15 residues. The V and J ends lost 3 bases and 2 bases, in that order; junction bases with no gene match: 6. CDR3 DNA: TGTGCCAGCAGTTTGGCGGGGGGCCTGGCCTACGAGCAGTACTTC. Translated: CASSLAGGLAYEQYF.

The table lists this clonotype with many counts. The rearrangement uses TRBV12-3 or TRBV12-4 and TRBJ1-1; D is undetermined. CDR3 length: 16 residues. With 5 bases removed from V and 2 bases from J, the gap between germline ends came to 18 bases. The CDR3 here is CASSPSGRIKNTEAFF. The CDR3 DNA reads TGTGCCAGCAGTCCCTCGGGGAGAATAAAAAACACTGAAGCTTTCTTT.

Only a few counts were recorded for this clonotype. This rearrangement joins TRBV3-1 to TRBJ2-5; D is undetermined. The CDR3 consists of 14 residues. Trimming took 0 bases from V and 2 from J, leaving 7 bases between them. Germline V gene data show CDR1 as LGHDT and CDR2 as YNNKEL (reference sequence). The CDR3 sequence: CASSQDWVQETQYF. CDR3 nucleotides: TGTGCCAGCAGCCAAGATTGGGTACAAGAGACCCAGTACTTC.

About this clonotype: A much bigger clone sits one base away, suggesting this may be a read error. The chain has TRBV7-9 and TRBJ2-7, with TRBD2 as a possible D gene (6 bases). This CDR3 contains 16 residues. V shed 10 bases and J shed 6 bases, with 28 bases lying between them. Germline CDR1 is SEHNR and CDR2 is FQNEAQ (reference sequence). Here the CDR3 DNA reads TGTGCCATAAAGCAAAAGGCGGGGCGAACCCCTGGCGAGCAGTACTTC. Its protein product is CAIKQKAGRTPGEQYF.

This rearrangement joins TRBV12-3 or TRBV12-4 to TRBJ1-5; 7 positions match TRBD1. V dropped 3 bases and J dropped 2; count of bases not matched to a gene: 7. This CDR3 has 16 residues. CDR3 amino acids: CASSLEGAMRNQPQHF. The CDR3 bases are TGTGCCAGCAGTTTGGAGGGGGCGATGCGCAATCAGCCCCAGCATTTT.

The sample holds one count of this clonotype. J is TRBJ2-3 and V is TRBV5-1, with D uncertain. Per germline, CDR1 SGHRS and CDR2 YFSETQ. The CDR3 loop spans 12 amino acids. The V gene lost 5 bases and the J gene lost 0 bases, with 4 bases spanning the gap. The CDR3: CASRGSTDTQYF. Written as DNA, the CDR3 is TGCGCCAGCAGAGGTAGCACAGATACGCAGTATTTT.

CDR3 coding DNA: TGCGCCAGCACCTCCAACTTGGGGACAGGGGGCTACGAGCAGTACTTC. It codes for CASTSNLGTGGYEQYF. The V call is TRBV5-1, the J call TRBJ2-7; TRBD1 agrees at 11 bases. The V gene's germline CDR1 is SGHRS and CDR2 YFSETQ. The CDR3 extends over 16 amino acids. The V and J ends lost 6 bases and 3 bases, in that order; junction bases with no gene match: 11.

This clonotype was recorded at least ten times. The J gene is TRBJ2-1, the V gene TRBV6-1, with TRBD2 matching 9 bases. CDR3 length equals 14 residues. Germline lookup yields CDR1 MNHNS and CDR2 SASEGT. Trimming removed 10 bases from V and 5 bases from J; junction bases left unmatched: 9. CDR3 coding DNA: TGTGCCAACCGCAACTTAGCGGGGGACAATGAGCAGTTCTTC. Amino acids: CANRNLAGDNEQFF.

This clonotype was seen at least ten times. The chain recombines TRBV2 with TRBJ2-3; 12 nucleotides agree with TRBD2. The germline CDR1 and CDR2 sequences are SNHLY and FYNNEI. J was trimmed by 0 bases and V by 4 bases; bases with no gene match: 8. This CDR3 contains 18 residues. The CDR3 DNA sequence: TGTGCCAGCAGTGCTAGCGGGGGGGCTGCAGTGAGCACAGATACGCAGTATTTT. Translation gives CASSASGGAAVSTDTQYF.

This clonotype was seen many times. The genes are TRBV4-2 and TRBJ1-4, with D uncertain. Trimming left V 4 bases short and J 7 bases short, with 10 bases between. The CDR3 length is 13 residues. Per germline, CDR1 LGHNA and CDR2 YNFKEQ. In nucleotides, the CDR3 is TGTGCCAGCAGCCCCGTGTCTGGTGAAAAACTGTTTTTT. It encodes CASSPVSGEKLFF.

Notes on this clonotype: The junction shows a germline mismatch at one end, possibly a read error. The chain recombines TRBV6-2 or TRBV6-3 with TRBJ1-5; 8 positions agree with TRBD1. Germline V gene lookup returns CDR1 MNHEY and CDR2 SVGEGT. The CDR3 contains 14 residues. The CDR3 DNA reads as TGTTCCAGCAGACAAAACAGGGGGAATCAGCCCCAGCATTTT. Residues: CSSRQNRGNQPQHF.